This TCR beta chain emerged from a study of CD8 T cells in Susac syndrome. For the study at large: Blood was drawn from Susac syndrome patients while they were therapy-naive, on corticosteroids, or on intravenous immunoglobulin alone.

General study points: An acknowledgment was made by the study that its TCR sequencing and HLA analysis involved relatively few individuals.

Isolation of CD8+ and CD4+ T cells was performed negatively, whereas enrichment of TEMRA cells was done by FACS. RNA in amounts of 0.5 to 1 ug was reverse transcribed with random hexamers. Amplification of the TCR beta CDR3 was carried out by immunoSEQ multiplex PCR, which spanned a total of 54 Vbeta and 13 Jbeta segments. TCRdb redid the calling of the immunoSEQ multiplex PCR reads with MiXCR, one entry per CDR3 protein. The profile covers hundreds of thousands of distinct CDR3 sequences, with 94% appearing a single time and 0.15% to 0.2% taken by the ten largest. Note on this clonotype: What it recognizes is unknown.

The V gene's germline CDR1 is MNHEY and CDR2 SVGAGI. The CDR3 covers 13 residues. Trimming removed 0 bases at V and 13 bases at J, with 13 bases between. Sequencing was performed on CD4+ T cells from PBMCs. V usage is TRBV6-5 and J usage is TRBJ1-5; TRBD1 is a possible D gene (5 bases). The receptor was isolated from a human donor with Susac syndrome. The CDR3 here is CASSYSIAGPQHF. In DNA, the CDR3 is TGTGCCAGCAGTTACTCCATAGCAGGGCCACAGCATTTT.